This T cell receptor beta chain was sequenced for a study of CD8 T cells in Susac syndrome. Random hexamers primed reverse transcription of about 0.45 to 1 ug RNA. The immunoSEQ assay covered 54 Vbeta and 13 Jbeta segments for CDR3. TCRdb passed the immunoSEQ multiplex PCR reads through MiXCR, listing each CDR3 protein once. The sample holds 150,000 to 200,000 distinct CDR3 sequences; approximately 94% are singletons and the top ten take approximately 0.094%. Included as multiple sclerosis controls were treatment-naive patients who had stable or active relapsing-remitting disease. Purification of the CD8+ and CD4+ T cells relied on negative isolation, and TEMRA cells underwent FACS enrichment. This CDR3 contains 12 residues. V was clipped by 2 bases and J by 5 bases, with 6 bases between them. Germline V gene sequence: CDR1 MNHEY, CDR2 SVGEGT.

The sequenced sample was CD4+ T cells from PBMCs. The receptor was isolated from a human donor with multiple sclerosis. This chain joins TRBV6-2 or TRBV6-3 and TRBJ1-2, with D maybe TRBD1 (5 bases). The CDR3 here is CASSYGAYGYTF. The CDR3 bases are TGTGCCAGCAGTTACGGGGCTTATGGCTACACCTTC.